This entry lists 27 T cell receptor beta chains sequenced from one sample in a study of blood T cell repertoires in COVID-19. TCRdb's copy holds only in-frame clones and misses some; the assay was immunoSEQ multiplex PCR. In the table there are some 80,000 clones, 80% of which are singletons. Sequenced: peripheral blood. These receptors all stem from a man in his 60s with active or convalescent COVID-19.

V is TRBV5-6 and J is TRBJ1-6; the match to TRBD1 covers 9 bases. The V gene end was trimmed by 0 bases and the J gene end by 7 bases; junction bases not matched to a gene: 5. Germline CDR1 SGHDT, CDR2 YYEEEE. This CDR3 contains 16 residues. CDR3 coding DNA: TGTGCCAGCAGCTTGGCCGGGACAGGGAACAATTCACCCCTCCACTTT. As protein: CASSLAGTGNNSPLHF.

The chain has TRBV6-5 and TRBJ1-2; tentative D call: TRBD1 (5 bases). The CDR3 is 15 residues long. Germline values: CDR1 MNHEY, CDR2 SVGAGI. The V end lost 5 bases, the J end lost 4 bases, and 17 bases lay between the germline ends. The CDR3 coding sequence is TGTGCCAGCAGTATGGACCCCAGGGAACTCTATGGCTACACCTTC. Encoded protein: CASSMDPRELYGYTF.

The chain employs TRBV6-5 and TRBJ1-2; the D is unclear. Germline loops: CDR1 MNHEY, CDR2 SVGAGI. The CDR3 runs 13 residues. V was pared by 10 bases and J by 2 bases, with 14 bases between. CDR3 residues: CAIPGEANYGYTF. The CDR3 nucleotides are TGTGCCATCCCTGGGGAGGCAAACTATGGCTACACCTTC.

This clone was detected a few times. The rearrangement uses TRBV19 and TRBJ2-7; a weak D match, TRBD1 (6 bases). The CDR3 extends over 14 amino acids. Trimming removed 0 bases from V and 5 bases from J, with 11 bases in between. CDR1 and CDR2 from the germline V gene are LNHDA and SQIVND (reference sequence). Here the CDR3 reads CASSIDGGGDEQYF. DNA of the CDR3: TGTGCCAGTAGTATAGATGGGGGCGGAGACGAGCAGTACTTC.

The chain employs TRBV19 and TRBJ1-1; maybe TRBD1 (5 bases). CDR3 length: 14 residues. Deletions cut 8 bases from V and 1 base from J, with 14 bases between. CDR1 and CDR2 (germline): LNHDA, SQIVND (reference sequence). CDR3: CASWGGAANTEAFF. CDR3 sequence (DNA): TGTGCCAGTTGGGGGGGAGCAGCGAACACTGAAGCTTTCTTT.

The J gene is TRBJ2-7, the V gene TRBV25-1, with 9 bases lining up with TRBD1. From germline, CDR1 is MGHDK and CDR2 SYGVNS. V lost 7 bases and J lost 0; bases outside the gene matches: 7. CDR3 length: 15 residues. The CDR3 here is CASNSGTGFSYEQYF. The CDR3 DNA sequence: TGTGCCAGCAACTCCGGGACAGGGTTCTCCTACGAGCAGTACTTC.

This sequence joins TRBV4-1 and TRBJ2-2; 7 nucleotides line up with TRBD1. This CDR3 has 18 residues. V lost 0 bases and J lost 0; bases outside the gene matches: 7. Per the germline V gene, CDR1 is MGHRA and CDR2 is YSYEKL. The chain's CDR3 is CASSQEERGLSNTGELFF. For the CDR3, the DNA is TGCGCCAGCAGCCAAGAAGAGAGGGGGCTGTCGAACACCGGGGAGCTGTTTTTT.

The gene calls are TRBV7-2 and TRBJ1-4; 8 bases fit TRBD1. CDR1 is SGHTA and CDR2 is FQGNSA in the germline V gene. The junction had 12 bases not matched to a gene; V was cut back by 5 bases and J by 7 bases. The CDR3 sequence is 16 residues long. The CDR3: CASSPARQGQSEKLFF. The CDR3 bases are TGTGCCAGCAGCCCGGCAAGACAGGGGCAGAGTGAAAAACTGTTTTTT.

The V call is TRBV11-2, the J call TRBJ2-1; 9 bases match TRBD2. V was clipped by 0 bases and J by 8 bases; unmatched bases: 8. Germline V CDR1 and CDR2: SGHAT, FQNNGV. The CDR3 is made up of 16 amino acids. The CDR3 region is CASSLERGGAADEQFF. The DNA of the CDR3 is TGTGCCAGCAGCTTAGAACGCGGGGGGGCAGCCGATGAGCAGTTCTTC.

The J gene is TRBJ1-2, the V gene TRBV18; 10 bases map to TRBD1. The CDR3 extends over 15 amino acids. J was trimmed by 3 bases and V by 2 bases; bases with no gene match: 3. Germline V gene lookup returns CDR1 KGHSH and CDR2 LQKENI. This CDR3 is CASSPRQGADYGYTF. The CDR3 coding sequence is TGTGCCAGCTCACCAAGACAGGGGGCAGACTATGGCTACACCTTC.

The chain couples TRBV12-3 or TRBV12-4 to TRBJ2-7; TRBD2 aligns across 10 bases. Trimming cost V 6 bases and J 1 base; bases outside gene matches: 0. CDR3 length: 13 amino acids. For the CDR3, the DNA is TGTGCCAGCAGGACTAGCGGGTCCTACGAGCAGTACTTC. Protein sequence: CASRTSGSYEQYF.

The rearrangement uses TRBV6-5 and TRBJ1-1, with D unclear. This CDR3 contains 15 residues. The ends were cut back, 2 bases at V and 1 base at J, with 11 bases in the middle. Germline CDR1 is MNHEY and CDR2 is SVGAGI. DNA for the CDR3: TGTGCCAGCAGTTACCAGTCTTCACAGAACACTGAAGCTTTCTTT. Amino acid sequence: CASSYQSSQNTEAFF.

The chain has TRBV2 and TRBJ2-2, with TRBD2 matching over 14 bases. This CDR3 is 18 amino acids long. V lost 2 bases, J lost 1 base, and 3 bases stayed unmatched. Germline values: CDR1 SNHLY, CDR2 FYNNEI. This CDR3 reads CASSEIGLAGGNTGELFF. CDR3 nucleotides: TGTGCCAGCAGTGAAATAGGACTAGCGGGGGGGAACACCGGGGAGCTGTTTTTT. Full variable domain (missing parts from reference TRBV2 and TRBJ2-2): EPEVTQTPSHQVTQMGQEVILRCVPISNHLYFYWYRQILGQKVEFLVSFYNNEISEKSEIFDDQFSVERPDGSNFTLKIRSTKLEDSAMYFCASSEIGLAGGNTGELFFGEGSRLTVL.

The chain links TRBV5-5 to TRBJ1-2; 8 nucleotides align to TRBD1. The V gene's germline CDR1 is SGHKS and CDR2 YYEKEE (reference sequence). The CDR3 contains 17 residues. J was trimmed by 0 bases and V by 3 bases; bases with no gene match: 10. Here the CDR3 DNA reads TGTGCCAGCAGCTCCTGGGCAGGGGGCCAAGCTAACTATGGCTACACCTTC. Encoded protein: CASSSWAGGQANYGYTF.

The V and J genes are TRBV21-1 and TRBJ1-5; the table assigns TRBD1, which was not confirmed against the DNA. TRBV21-1 counts as a pseudogene. The CDR3 contains 15 residues. CDR3 residues: CASHSGQGGRQPQHF. CDR3 coding DNA: TGTGCCAGCCACTCGGGACAGGGGGGGCGGCAGCCCCAGCATTTT.

DNA of the CDR3: TGCGCCAGCAGCCGTTCCGGGACTAGCGGACCGAGGGGAGGTGAGCAGTTCTTC. Its protein product is CASSRSGTSGPRGGEQFF. This chain uses TRBV4-1 with TRBJ2-1, with 11 bases fitting TRBD2. Germline CDR1 MGHRA, CDR2 YSYEKL. With V trimmed by 4 bases and J by 9 bases, 17 bases remained unmatched. The CDR3 is 18 amino acids.

This clone showed up just a few times. The chain carries TRBV5-1 and TRBJ1-5, with D perhaps TRBD1 (6 bases). This CDR3 has 15 amino acids. Trimming stripped 4 bases from V and 5 bases from J, with 16 bases between. Germline V lookup: CDR1 SGHRS, CDR2 YFSETQ. CDR3 sequence (DNA): TGCGCCAGCAGCCGTAGTGGGGGCGACGATCAGCCCCAGCATTTT. This sequence encodes CASSRSGGDDQPQHF. The whole variable domain, filled in from reference TRBV5-1 and TRBJ1-5, reads KAGVTQTPRYLIKTRGQQVTLSCSPISGHRSVSWYQQTPGQGLQFLFEYFSETQRNKGNFPGRFSGRQFSNSRSEMNVSTLELGDSALYLCASSRSGGDDQPQHFGDGTRLSIL.

In this sample, this clone turned up once. V usage is TRBV6-5 and J usage is TRBJ1-4; TRBD1 is a possible D gene (5 bases). The CDR3 has 14 residues. Germline CDR1 MNHEY, CDR2 SVGAGI. Deletions cut 3 bases from V and 8 bases from J, with 13 bases between. CDR3 coding DNA: TGTGCCAGCAGTTATGGGGGGGTTGGGGAAAAACTGTTTTTT. Amino acids: CASSYGGVGEKLFF.

J is TRBJ1-2 and V is TRBV4-3; TRBD1 matches 9 bases. Germline assignment: CDR1 LGHNA and CDR2 YSLEER. The CDR3 covers 16 residues. The V segment lost 2 bases and the J segment 3 bases; nucleotides outside the gene matches: 7. In DNA, the CDR3 is TGCGCCAGCAGCCAATCCCTGACAGGGGGTTACTATGGCTACACCTTC. It translates to CASSQSLTGGYYGYTF.

The chain joins TRBV9 to TRBJ2-1; no clear D. With 4 bases removed from V and 5 bases from J, the gap between germline ends came to 7 bases. The V gene's germline CDR1 is SGDLS and CDR2 YYNGEE. This CDR3 comprises 12 residues. CDR3 amino acids: CASSPTDNEQFF. As DNA, the CDR3 is TGTGCCAGCAGCCCCACTGACAATGAGCAGTTCTTC.

CDR3 residues: CAWNLAGGRNSPLHF. Here the CDR3 DNA reads TGTGCCTGGAATTTGGCCGGGGGACGTAATTCACCCCTCCACTTT. The V and J genes are TRBV30 and TRBJ1-6, with a tentative D call TRBD1 (5 bases). The V and J ends lost 4 bases and 6 bases respectively, with 16 bases between them. The CDR3 runs to 15 residues. Germline values: CDR1 GTSNPN, CDR2 SVGIG (reference sequence).

The chain joins TRBV27 to TRBJ2-2; weak D call: TRBD2 (5 bases). V lost 4 bases, J lost 5 bases, and 20 bases lay in between. Germline V gives CDR1 MNHEY, CDR2 SMNVEV (reference sequence). This CDR3 region has 17 residues. CDR3 protein: CASSSSPGREGTGELFF. The DNA of the CDR3 is TGTGCCAGCAGTTCCTCACCCGGACGGGAAGGGACCGGGGAGCTGTTTTTT.

CDR3 sequence (DNA): TGTGCCAGTAGTATCCCCAGCGGGGGGGCCGCATGGGGCTACAATGAGCAGTTCTTC. Its translation is CASSIPSGGAAWGYNEQFF. This chain connects TRBV19 to TRBJ2-1; TRBD2 matches at 10 bases. V lost 3 bases, J lost 3 bases, and 14 bases stayed unmatched. CDR3 length: 19 residues. CDR1 is LNHDA, CDR2 SQIVND, per germline (reference sequence).

The chain has TRBV7-6 and TRBJ2-2; TRBD2 is a possible D gene (5 bases). V lost 2 bases to trimming and J lost 3 bases, with 13 bases between them. Germline lookup yields CDR1 SGHVS and CDR2 FNYEAQ. CDR3 length equals 16 residues. The CDR3 loop is CASSLKPGSYTGELFF. CDR3 nucleotides: TGTGCCAGCAGCTTAAAGCCGGGGTCCTACACCGGGGAGCTGTTTTTT. The full variable domain, rest sourced from reference TRBV7-6 and TRBJ2-2, is GAGVSQSPRYKVTKRGQDVALRCDPISGHVSLYWYRQALGQGPEFLTYFNYEAQQDKSGLPNDRFSAERPEGSISTLTIQRTEQRDSAMYRCASSLKPGSYTGELFFGEGSRLTVL.

This clone was picked up a small number of times. At the DNA level, this CDR3 is encoded by other sequences in the same sample as well. The chain joins TRBV4-3 to TRBJ2-3; the match to TRBD2 covers 16 bases. The V segment lost 3 bases and the J segment 4 bases; nucleotides outside the gene matches: 1. CDR1 is LGHNA, CDR2 YSLEER, per germline. The CDR3 is 16 residues long. The CDR3 nucleotides are TGCGCCAGCAGCCAGGGGACTAGCGGGGGGGCAGATACGCAGTATTTT. As protein: CASSQGTSGGADTQYF.

The V and J genes are TRBV6-1 and TRBJ2-2; TRBD1 aligns across 10 bases. The CDR3 has 16 amino acids. The ends lost 3 bases at V and 3 bases at J; junction bases unmatched: 4. CDR1 and CDR2 from the germline V gene are MNHNS and SASEGT. The DNA of the CDR3 is TGTGCCAGCAGTGACGGGACAGGGGTATACACCGGGGAGCTGTTTTTT. Protein: CASSDGTGVYTGELFF.

The V call is TRBV18, the J call TRBJ2-1; tentative D call: TRBD1 (6 bases). V was trimmed by 6 bases and J by 0 bases, leaving 15 bases between them. Germline V gene lookup returns CDR1 KGHSH and CDR2 LQKENI. This CDR3 spans 16 amino acids. In DNA, the CDR3 is TGTGCCAGCTCCCCAAGGGGGACGGACTCCTACAATGAGCAGTTCTTC. It yields the protein CASSPRGTDSYNEQFF.